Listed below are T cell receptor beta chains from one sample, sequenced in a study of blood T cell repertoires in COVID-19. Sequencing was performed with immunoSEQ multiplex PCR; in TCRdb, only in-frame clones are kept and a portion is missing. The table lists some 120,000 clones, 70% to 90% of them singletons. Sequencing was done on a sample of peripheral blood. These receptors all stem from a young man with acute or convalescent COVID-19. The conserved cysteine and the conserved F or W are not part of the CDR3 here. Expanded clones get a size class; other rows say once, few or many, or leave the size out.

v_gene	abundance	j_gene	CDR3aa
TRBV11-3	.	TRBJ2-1	ASSGGTSGPLYNEQF
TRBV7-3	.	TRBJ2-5	ASSLGTVGPETQY
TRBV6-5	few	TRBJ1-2	ASSSWGDRSTYT
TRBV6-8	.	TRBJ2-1	ASSSLRHLSQCEQF
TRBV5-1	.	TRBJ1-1	ASSNGENTEAF
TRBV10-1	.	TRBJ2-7	ASSANTGCVREQY
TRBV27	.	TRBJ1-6	ASSLLGQINSPLH
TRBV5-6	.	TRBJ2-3	ASSLPGGTDTQY
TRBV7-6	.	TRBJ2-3	ASSPRDRWADTQY
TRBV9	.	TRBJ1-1	ASSVGQMNTEAF
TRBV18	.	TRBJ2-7	ASSGQGRDEQY
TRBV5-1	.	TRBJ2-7	ASSLAGTGGYEQY